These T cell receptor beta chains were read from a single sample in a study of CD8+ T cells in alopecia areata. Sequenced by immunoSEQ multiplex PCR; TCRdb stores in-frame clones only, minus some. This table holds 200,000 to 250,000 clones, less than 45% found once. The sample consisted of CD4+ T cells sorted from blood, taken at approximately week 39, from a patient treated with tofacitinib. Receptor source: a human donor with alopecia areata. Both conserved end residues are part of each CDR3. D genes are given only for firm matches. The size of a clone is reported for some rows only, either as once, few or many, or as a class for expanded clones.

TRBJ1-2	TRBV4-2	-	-	TGTGCCAGCAGCCAAGAGGGCAGCTCCCAACCCCCGTATGGCTACACCTTC	CASSQEGSSQPPYGYTF
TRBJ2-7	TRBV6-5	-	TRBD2	TGTGCCAGCAGTGTGGGGGGGATAAACGAGCAGTACTTC	CASSVGGINEQYF
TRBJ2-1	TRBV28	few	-	TGTGCCAGCAGTTACAGGGAGGGCAATGAGCAGTTCTTC	CASSYREGNEQFF
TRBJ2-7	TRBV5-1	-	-	TGCGCCAGCCGGAGGGGGAGCTCCTACGAGCAGTACTTC	CASRRGSSYEQYF
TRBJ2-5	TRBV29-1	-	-	TGCAGCGTTCGAGGGGCAGCAGAGACCCAGTACTTC	CSVRGAAETQYF
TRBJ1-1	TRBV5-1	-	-	TGCGCCAGCAGCCCGGACTCCCCCGGGGGAGCTTTCTTT	CASSPDSPGGAFF
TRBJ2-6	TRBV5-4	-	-	TGTGCCAGCCTTCCGCGCGGGGGCGTAGGGGCCAACGTCCTGACTTTC	CASLPRGGVGANVLTF
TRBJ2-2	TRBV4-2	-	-	TGTGCCAGCACCAGACTAGTCGGGAACACCGGGGAGCTGTTTTTT	CASTRLVGNTGELFF
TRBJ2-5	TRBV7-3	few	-	TGTGCCAGCAGCCCCTCGGGCGGGGGCGCAGAGACCCAGTACTTC	CASSPSGGGAETQYF
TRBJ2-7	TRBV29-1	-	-	TGCAGCGTTGGCAGGGGAGCCTACGAGCAGTACTTC	CSVGRGAYEQYF
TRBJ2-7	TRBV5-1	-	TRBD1	TGCGCCAGCAGCTTTGACAGGGCTGGATACGAGCAGTACTTC	CASSFDRAGYEQYF
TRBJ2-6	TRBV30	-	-	TGTGCCTGGATGCTTGGGGGTGGGGCCAACGTCCTGACTTTC	CAWMLGGGANVLTF
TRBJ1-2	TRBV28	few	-	TGTGCCAGCAGTTTCACAGGGAGTAGTGGCTACACCTTC	CASSFTGSSGYTF
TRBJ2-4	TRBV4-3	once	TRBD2	TGCGCCAGCAGCCAAAGGGGCGCTAGCGGGGGAAACATTCAGTACTTC	CASSQRGASGGNIQYF
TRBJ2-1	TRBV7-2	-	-	TGTGCCAGCAGCTTAGACGGGCTCGCTGAGCAGTTCTTC	CASSLDGLAEQFF
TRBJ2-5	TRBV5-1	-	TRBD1	TGCGCCAGCAGCCCGCCTACTGGGTTCAGGGGGCAGGAGACCCAGTACTTC	CASSPPTGFRGQETQYF